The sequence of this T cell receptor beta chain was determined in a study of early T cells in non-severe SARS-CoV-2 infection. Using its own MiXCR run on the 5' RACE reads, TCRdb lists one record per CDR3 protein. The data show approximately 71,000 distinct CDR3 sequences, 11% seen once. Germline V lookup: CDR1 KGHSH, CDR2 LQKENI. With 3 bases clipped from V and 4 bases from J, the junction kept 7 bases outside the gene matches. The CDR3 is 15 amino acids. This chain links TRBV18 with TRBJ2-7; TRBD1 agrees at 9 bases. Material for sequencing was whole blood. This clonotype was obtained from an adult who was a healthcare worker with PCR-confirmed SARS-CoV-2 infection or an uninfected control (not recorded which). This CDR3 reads CASSPTGQGFYEQYF. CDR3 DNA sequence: TGTGCCAGCTCACCCACGGGACAGGGATTTTACGAGCAGTACTTC.